The rows below give T cell receptor beta chains drawn from one sample of a study of OX40 agonist ivuxolimab in advanced cancers. Produced via immunoSEQ multiplex PCR; TCRdb's table is partial and in-frame only. This sample has about 140,000 clones, with more than 85% found just once. Sequenced here: CD4+ or CD8+ T cells sorted from blood, sampled in a trial of the OX40 agonist ivuxolimab. All receptors derive from an adult with an advanced solid tumor such as melanoma, head and neck, liver or kidney cancer. The CDR3 runs from the conserved cysteine through the conserved F or W.

j_call v_call cdr3_aa
TRBJ2-2 TRBV5-4 CASSLQGPDTGELFF
TRBJ2-1 TRBV9 CASSVGPTAAYNEQFF
TRBJ1-2 TRBV9 CASSVEGAYGYTF
TRBJ2-7 TRBV9 CASSSYEQYF
TRBJ2-1 TRBV7-2 CASSPRRPHNEQFF
TRBJ2-3 TRBV5-6 CACHLQGITRDTQYF
TRBJ1-2 TRBV21-1 CASSKGQNPNYGYTF
TRBJ2-2 TRBV4-1 CASSQWAGGPAGELFF
TRBJ2-1 TRBV28 CASSLPYLAGGYNEQFF
TRBJ1-4 TRBV6-6 CASSYSGNEKLFF
TRBJ1-1 TRBV7-9 CASSRGQGRWTEAFF